The present T cell receptor beta chain was sequenced within a study of T cells after yellow fever vaccination. A few counts support this clonotype. Trimming took 5 bases from V and 0 from J, leaving 11 bases between them. The CDR3 totals 14 residues. Per germline, CDR1 SGHRS and CDR2 YFSETQ. Using its own MiXCR run on the 5' RACE reads, TCRdb lists one record per CDR3 protein. The sample lists approximately 610,000 distinct CDR3 sequences, roughly 17% occurring once. This receptor was identified in a man between 18 and 35 years old who received the YFV17D yellow fever vaccine. Specimen: PBMCs, collected 5 days after the first yellow fever vaccination. The rearrangement links TRBV5-1 to TRBJ1-2; no definite D call. DNA of the CDR3: TGCGCCAGCAGTGCAACAGTGTCTAACTATGGCTACACCTTC. Translation gives CASSATVSNYGYTF.